These 11 T cell receptor beta chains were sequenced from one sample in a study of T cell responses to AZD1222 COVID-19 vaccine. The table came from immunoSEQ multiplex PCR; TCRdb's copy has only in-frame clones and leaves some out. The sample has over 130,000 clones, 92% seen once. Sequenced here: peripheral blood, sampled 28 days after the second AZD1222 dose. These receptor sequences come from an adult who received the AZD1222 COVID-19 vaccine.

The chain joins TRBV7-9 to TRBJ1-5; no clear D gene. The germline gives CDR1 SEHNR, CDR2 FQNEAQ (reference sequence). Trimming took 1 base from V and 0 from J, leaving 13 bases between them. This CDR3 has 17 residues. This chain's CDR3 is CASSLGVLGYSNQPQHF. The CDR3 DNA follows: TGTGCCAGCAGCTTAGGGGTACTGGGATATAGCAATCAGCCCCAGCATTTT.

The J gene is TRBJ1-1, the V gene TRBV7-2; D uncertain. The CDR3 has 12 amino acids. V lost 5 bases to trimming and J lost 6 bases, with 10 bases between them. Germline assignment: CDR1 SGHTA and CDR2 FQGNSA. In DNA, the CDR3 is TGTGCCAGCAGCCCTATAGGACCTGAAGCTTTCTTT. Amino acids: CASSPIGPEAFF.

The chain joins TRBV6-1 to TRBJ1-2; D gene uncertain. The CDR3 is 10 amino acids. Trimming removed 0 bases from V and 13 bases from J, with 6 bases in between. Per the germline V gene, CDR1 is MNHNS and CDR2 is SASEGT. The CDR3 protein is CASSEARRTF. In nucleotides, the CDR3 is TGTGCCAGCAGTGAAGCGCGTCGCACCTTC.

The V gene is TRBV5-6, the J gene TRBJ1-1; unclear D gene. The germline V gene has CDR1 SGHDT and CDR2 YYEEEE. Trimming pared 4 bases from V and 3 bases from J, leaving 22 bases between. This CDR3 spans 17 amino acids. The CDR3 nucleotides are TGTGCCAGCAGCACGCCTTTAAATTCGAAGCTGGACACTGAAGCTTTCTTT. Translating gives CASSTPLNSKLDTEAFF.

This clone was seen a single time. V usage is TRBV6-5 and J usage is TRBJ1-1, with D possibly being TRBD1 (5 bases). The CDR3 contains 14 residues. In germline, CDR1 is MNHEY, CDR2 SVGAGI. V was clipped by 2 bases and J by 0 bases, with 7 bases between them. CDR3 bases: TGTGCCAGCAGTTACGGAGGGGTGAACACTGAAGCTTTCTTT. Translated, it gives CASSYGGVNTEAFF.

The rearrangement links TRBV5-1 to TRBJ1-4, with TRBD1 as a possible D gene (5 bases). CDR1 and CDR2 from the germline V gene are SGHRS and YFSETQ. The ends were cut back, 4 bases at V and 5 bases at J, with 15 bases in the middle. This CDR3 comprises 15 residues. In DNA form, the CDR3 reads TGCGCCAGCAGCCACATGCAGGGCCCGAATGAAAAACTGTTTTTT. Translating it yields CASSHMQGPNEKLFF. Filled out from reference TRBV5-1 and TRBJ1-4, the complete variable domain reads KAGVTQTPRYLIKTRGQQVTLSCSPISGHRSVSWYQQTPGQGLQFLFEYFSETQRNKGNFPGRFSGRQFSNSRSEMNVSTLELGDSALYLCASSHMQGPNEKLFFGSGTQLSVL.

The CDR3 nucleotides read TGTGCCAGCTCACTGAACGACGGAGACTATGGCTACACCTTC. Amino acids: CASSLNDGDYGYTF. The genes are TRBV18 and TRBJ1-2; unclear D gene. Germline V CDR1 and CDR2: KGHSH, LQKENI. Trimming pared 4 bases from V and 3 bases from J, leaving 12 bases between. This CDR3 comprises 14 residues.

The chain joins TRBV6-5 to TRBJ1-1; no clear D gene. Germline loops: CDR1 MNHEY, CDR2 SVGAGI. The CDR3 extends over 10 amino acids. The V gene lost 10 bases and the J gene lost 5 bases, with 8 bases spanning the gap. This CDR3 is CAISGTEAFF. The CDR3 region has the DNA TGTGCCATCTCGGGGACTGAAGCTTTCTTT.

In its sample, this clone was seen a few times. This chain links TRBV25-1 with TRBJ1-2; possibly TRBD1 for D (5 bases). The CDR3 contains 14 residues. Germline values: CDR1 MGHDK, CDR2 SYGVNS. V gave up 3 bases and J gave up 3 bases, with 11 bases separating them. Here the CDR3 reads CASSDSGTDYGYTF. CDR3 in DNA: TGTGCCAGCAGTGATTCCGGGACCGACTATGGCTACACCTTC.

The chain employs TRBV6-4 and TRBJ2-3; D possibly corresponds to TRBD2 (5 bases). The CDR3 is 14 residues long. Germline V gene data show CDR1 as MRHNA and CDR2 as SNTAGT. Trimming pared 7 bases from V and 2 bases from J, leaving 13 bases between. The CDR3 sequence is CASKVAEATDTQYF. CDR3 DNA: TGTGCCAGCAAGGTTGCGGAGGCCACAGATACGCAGTATTTT.

This sequence joins TRBV28 and TRBJ2-1; D is ambiguous. From germline, CDR1 is MDHEN and CDR2 SYDVKM. The CDR3 extends over 15 amino acids. The V gene lost 8 bases and the J gene lost 1 base, with 15 bases spanning the gap. This chain's CDR3 is CASGPTGGSYNEQFF. Here the CDR3 DNA reads TGTGCCAGCGGGCCCACGGGTGGATCCTACAATGAGCAGTTCTTC. The complete variable domain, with remaining parts taken from reference TRBV28 and TRBJ2-1, reads DVKVTQSSRYLVKRTGEKVFLECVQDMDHENMFWYRQDPGLGLRLIYFSYDVKMKEKGDIPEGYSVSREKKERFSLILESASTNQTSMYLCASGPTGGSYNEQFFGPGTRLTVL.